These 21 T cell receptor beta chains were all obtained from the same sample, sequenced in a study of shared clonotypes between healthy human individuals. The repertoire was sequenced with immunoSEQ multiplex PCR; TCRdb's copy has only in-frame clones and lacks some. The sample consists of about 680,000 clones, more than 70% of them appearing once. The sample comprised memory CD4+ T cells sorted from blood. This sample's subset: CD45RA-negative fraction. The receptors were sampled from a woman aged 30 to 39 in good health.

The CDR3 DNA reads as TGCGCCAGCAGCTTGGATACCGGGACAGGGTACGGCTACACCTTC. Amino acids: CASSLDTGTGYGYTF. V gene TRBV5-1 combines with J gene TRBJ1-2, with 9 bases that match TRBD1. This CDR3 is 15 amino acids long. Germline lookup yields CDR1 SGHRS and CDR2 YFSETQ. V lost 0 bases, J lost 8 bases, and 8 bases stayed unmatched.

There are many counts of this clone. CDR3 region: CAWSPTGRGNQPQHF. The CDR3 DNA sequence: TGTGCCTGGAGTCCGACGGGCAGGGGAAATCAGCCCCAGCATTTT. V usage is TRBV30 and J usage is TRBJ1-5, with D maybe TRBD1 (6 bases). V lost 2 bases and J lost 4, with 15 bases in between. Germline CDR1 GTSNPN, CDR2 SVGIG (reference sequence). The CDR3 spans 15 residues.

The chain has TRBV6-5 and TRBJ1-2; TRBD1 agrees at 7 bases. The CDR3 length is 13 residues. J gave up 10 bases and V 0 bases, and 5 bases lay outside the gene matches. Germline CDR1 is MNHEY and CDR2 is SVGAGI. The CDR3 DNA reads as TGTGCCAGCAGTTACTCGGTACAGGGGTACTACACCTTC. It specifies CASSYSVQGYYTF.

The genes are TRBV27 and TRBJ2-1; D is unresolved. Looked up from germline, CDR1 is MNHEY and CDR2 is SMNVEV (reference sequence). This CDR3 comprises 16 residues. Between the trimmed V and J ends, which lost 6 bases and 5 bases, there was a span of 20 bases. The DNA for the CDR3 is TGTGCCAGCAGGTTACTAATCAGCGCGAAAGACAATGAGCAGTTCTTC. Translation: CASRLLISAKDNEQFF.

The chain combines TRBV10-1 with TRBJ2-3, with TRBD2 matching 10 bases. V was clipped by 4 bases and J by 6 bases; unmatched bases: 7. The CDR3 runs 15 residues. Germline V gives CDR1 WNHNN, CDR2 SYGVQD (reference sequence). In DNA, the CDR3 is TGCGCCAGCAGTGTATCTAGCGGGAGAGGCGATACGCAGTATTTT. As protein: CASSVSSGRGDTQYF.

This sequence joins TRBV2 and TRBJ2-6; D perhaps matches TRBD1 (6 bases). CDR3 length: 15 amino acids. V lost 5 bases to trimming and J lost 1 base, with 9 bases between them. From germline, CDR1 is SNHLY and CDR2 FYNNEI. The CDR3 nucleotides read TGTGCCAGCAGTACAGGGATTTCTGGGGCCAACGTCCTGACTTTC. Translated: CASSTGISGANVLTF. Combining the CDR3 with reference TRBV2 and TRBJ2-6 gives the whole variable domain EPEVTQTPSHQVTQMGQEVILRCVPISNHLYFYWYRQILGQKVEFLVSFYNNEISEKSEIFDDQFSVERPDGSNFTLKIRSTKLEDSAMYFCASSTGISGANVLTFGAGSRLTVL.

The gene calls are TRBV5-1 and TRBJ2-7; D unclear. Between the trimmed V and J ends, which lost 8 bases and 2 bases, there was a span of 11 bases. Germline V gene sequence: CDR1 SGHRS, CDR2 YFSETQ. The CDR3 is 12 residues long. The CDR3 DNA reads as TGCGCCAGGCCCCATTTAACCTACGAGCAGTACTTC. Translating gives CARPHLTYEQYF.

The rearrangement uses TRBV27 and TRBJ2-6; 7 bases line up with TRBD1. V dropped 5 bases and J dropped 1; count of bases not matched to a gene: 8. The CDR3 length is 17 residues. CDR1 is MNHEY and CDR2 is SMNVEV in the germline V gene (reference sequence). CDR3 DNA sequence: TGTGCCAGCAGTCTACAGGGGTTAGGGTCTGGGGCCAACGTCCTGACTTTC. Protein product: CASSLQGLGSGANVLTF.

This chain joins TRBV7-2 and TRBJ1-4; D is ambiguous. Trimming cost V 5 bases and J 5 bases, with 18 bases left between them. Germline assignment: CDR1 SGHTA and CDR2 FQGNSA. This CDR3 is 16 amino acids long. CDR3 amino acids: CASSPPGVTANEKLFF. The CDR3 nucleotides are TGTGCCAGCAGCCCCCCCGGTGTCACCGCGAATGAAAAACTGTTTTTT.

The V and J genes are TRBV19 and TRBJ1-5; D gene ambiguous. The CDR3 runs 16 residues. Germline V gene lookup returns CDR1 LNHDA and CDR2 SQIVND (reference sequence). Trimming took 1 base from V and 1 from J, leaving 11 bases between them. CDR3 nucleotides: TGTGCCAGTAGTATAGGTCGAGGCTGGAGCAATCAGCCCCAGCATTTT. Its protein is CASSIGRGWSNQPQHF.

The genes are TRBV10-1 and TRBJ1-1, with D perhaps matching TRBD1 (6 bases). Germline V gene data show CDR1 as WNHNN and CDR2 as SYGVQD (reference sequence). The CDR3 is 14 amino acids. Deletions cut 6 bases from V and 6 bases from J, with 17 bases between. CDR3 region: CASSPGQASAEAFF. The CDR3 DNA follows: TGCGCCAGCAGCCCGGGACAAGCTTCGGCTGAAGCTTTCTTT.

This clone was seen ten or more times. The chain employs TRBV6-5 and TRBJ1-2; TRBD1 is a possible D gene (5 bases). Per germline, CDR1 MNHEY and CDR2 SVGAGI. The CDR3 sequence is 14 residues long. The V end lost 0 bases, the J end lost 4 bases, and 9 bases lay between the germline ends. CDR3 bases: TGTGCCAGCAGTTACTCTGTCGGGGCCTATGGCTACACCTTC. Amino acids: CASSYSVGAYGYTF.

CDR3 nucleotides: TGTGCCAGCAGTTTACCCACATACTCCTACGAGCAGTACTTC. The encoded protein is CASSLPTYSYEQYF. The chain links TRBV28 to TRBJ2-7; D not certain. The V end lost 2 bases, the J end lost 0 bases, and 8 bases lay between the germline ends. This CDR3 is built from 14 residues. Germline V gene sequence: CDR1 MDHEN, CDR2 SYDVKM. Based on the CDR3 plus reference TRBV28 and TRBJ2-7, the full variable domain is DVKVTQSSRYLVKRTGEKVFLECVQDMDHENMFWYRQDPGLGLRLIYFSYDVKMKEKGDIPEGYSVSREKKERFSLILESASTNQTSMYLCASSLPTYSYEQYFGPGTRLTVT.

As DNA, the CDR3 is TGTGCCAGTAGTCCAGCGGGAACCCTTCAGAACGAGCAGTACTTC. Protein: CASSPAGTLQNEQYF. This chain uses TRBV19 with TRBJ2-7; 7 nucleotides match TRBD2. The V segment lost 5 bases and the J segment 5 bases; nucleotides outside the gene matches: 12. The CDR3 extends over 15 amino acids. CDR1 is LNHDA and CDR2 is SQIVND in the germline V gene (reference sequence). The complete variable domain, with remaining parts taken from reference TRBV19 and TRBJ2-7, reads DGGITQSPKYLFRKEGQNVTLSCEQNLNHDAMYWYRQDPGQGLRLIYYSQIVNDFQKGDIAEGYSVSREKKESFPLTVTSAQKNPTAFYLCASSPAGTLQNEQYFGPGTRLTVT.

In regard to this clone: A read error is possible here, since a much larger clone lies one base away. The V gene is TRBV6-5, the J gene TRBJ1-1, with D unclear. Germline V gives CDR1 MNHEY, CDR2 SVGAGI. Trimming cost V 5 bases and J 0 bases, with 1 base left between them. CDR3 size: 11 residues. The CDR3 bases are TGTGCCAGCAGTGTGAACACTGAAGCTTTCTTT. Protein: CASSVNTEAFF.

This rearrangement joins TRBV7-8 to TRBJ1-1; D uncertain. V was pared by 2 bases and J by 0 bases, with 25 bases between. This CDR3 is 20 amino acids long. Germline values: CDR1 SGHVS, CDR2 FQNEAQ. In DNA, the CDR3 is TGTGCCAGCAGCTTAACATATCGCGGTAGTACAGAGTCGATGAACACTGAAGCTTTCTTT. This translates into CASSLTYRGSTESMNTEAFF.

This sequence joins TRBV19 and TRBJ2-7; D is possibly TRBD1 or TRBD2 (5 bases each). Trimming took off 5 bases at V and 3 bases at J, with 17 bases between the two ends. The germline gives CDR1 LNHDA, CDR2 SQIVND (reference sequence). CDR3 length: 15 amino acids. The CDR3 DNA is TGTGCCAGTAGTCTCGGGACCGCTCAGAGCTACGAGCAGTACTTC. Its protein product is CASSLGTAQSYEQYF.

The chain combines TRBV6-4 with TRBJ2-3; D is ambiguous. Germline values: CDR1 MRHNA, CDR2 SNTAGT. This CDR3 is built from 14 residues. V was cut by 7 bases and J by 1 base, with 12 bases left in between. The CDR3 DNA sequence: TGTGCCAGCACCCCCCGAGTAGGCACAGATACGCAGTATTTT. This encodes CASTPRVGTDTQYF.

CDR3 in amino acids: CASSPTTSGVSYEQYF. The CDR3 DNA sequence: TGTGCCAGCAGTCCTACTACTAGCGGGGTTTCCTACGAGCAGTACTTC. This chain uses TRBV27 with TRBJ2-7, with 10 bases aligning to TRBD2. Germline-derived CDR1 and CDR2 are MNHEY and SMNVEV (reference sequence). The V gene end was trimmed by 5 bases and the J gene end by 1 base; junction bases not matched to a gene: 8. The CDR3 is 16 amino acids.

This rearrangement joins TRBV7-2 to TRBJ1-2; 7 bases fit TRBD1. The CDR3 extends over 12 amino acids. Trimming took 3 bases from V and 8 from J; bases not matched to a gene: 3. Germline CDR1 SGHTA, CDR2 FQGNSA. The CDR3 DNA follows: TGTGCCAGCAGCTTGGAGGACAGGGGCTACACCTTC. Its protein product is CASSLEDRGYTF. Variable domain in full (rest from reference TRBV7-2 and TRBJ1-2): GAGVSQSPSNKVTEKGKDVELRCDPISGHTALYWYRQSLGQGLEFLIYFQGNSAPDKSGLPSDRFSAERTGGSVSTLTIQRTQQEDSAVYLCASSLEDRGYTFGSGTRLTVV.

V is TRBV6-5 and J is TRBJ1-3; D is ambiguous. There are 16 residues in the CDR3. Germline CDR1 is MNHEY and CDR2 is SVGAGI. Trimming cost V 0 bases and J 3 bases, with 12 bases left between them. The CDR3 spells CASSYSGYLGGNTIYF. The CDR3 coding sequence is TGTGCCAGCAGTTACTCGGGGTACTTAGGTGGAAACACCATATATTTT.